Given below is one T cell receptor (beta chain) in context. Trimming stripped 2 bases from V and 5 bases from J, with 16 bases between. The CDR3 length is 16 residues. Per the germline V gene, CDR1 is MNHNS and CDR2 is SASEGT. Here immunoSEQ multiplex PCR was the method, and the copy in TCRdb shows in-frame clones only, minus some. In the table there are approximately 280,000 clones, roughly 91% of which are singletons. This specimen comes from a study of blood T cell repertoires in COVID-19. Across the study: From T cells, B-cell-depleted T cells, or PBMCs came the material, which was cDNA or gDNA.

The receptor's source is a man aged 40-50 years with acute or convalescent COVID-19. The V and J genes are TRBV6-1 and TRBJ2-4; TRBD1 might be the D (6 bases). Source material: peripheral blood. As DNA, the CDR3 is TGTGCCAGCAGTGAAAATATACAGGGTGGGCAAAACATTCAGTACTTC. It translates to CASSENIQGGQNIQYF.